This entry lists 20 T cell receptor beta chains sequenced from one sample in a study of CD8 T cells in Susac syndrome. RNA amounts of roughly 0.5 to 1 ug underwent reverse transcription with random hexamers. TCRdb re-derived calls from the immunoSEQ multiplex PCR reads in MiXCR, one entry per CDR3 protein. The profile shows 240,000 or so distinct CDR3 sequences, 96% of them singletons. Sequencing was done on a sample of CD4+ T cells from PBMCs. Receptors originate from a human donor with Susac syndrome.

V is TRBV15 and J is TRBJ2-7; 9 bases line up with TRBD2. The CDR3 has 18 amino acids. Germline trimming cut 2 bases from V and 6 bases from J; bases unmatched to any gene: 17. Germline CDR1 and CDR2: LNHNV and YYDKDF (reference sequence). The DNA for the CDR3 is TGTGCCACCAGCAGATCCCGACTCCGGCTAGCGGGATCTATCGAGCAGTACTTC. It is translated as CATSRSRLRLAGSIEQYF.

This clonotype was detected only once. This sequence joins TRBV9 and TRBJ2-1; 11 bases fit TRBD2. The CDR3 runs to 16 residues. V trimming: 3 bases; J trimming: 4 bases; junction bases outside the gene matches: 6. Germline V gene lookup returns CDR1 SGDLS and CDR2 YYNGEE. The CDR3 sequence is CASSERLAGQYNEQFF. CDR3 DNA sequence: TGTGCCAGCAGCGAGAGACTAGCGGGACAATACAATGAGCAGTTCTTC.

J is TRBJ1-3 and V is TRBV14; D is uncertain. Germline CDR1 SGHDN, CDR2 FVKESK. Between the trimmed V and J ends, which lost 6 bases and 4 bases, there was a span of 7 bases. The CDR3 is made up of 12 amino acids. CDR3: CASSQAGNTIYF. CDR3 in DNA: TGTGCCAGCAGTCAGGCAGGAAACACCATATATTTT.

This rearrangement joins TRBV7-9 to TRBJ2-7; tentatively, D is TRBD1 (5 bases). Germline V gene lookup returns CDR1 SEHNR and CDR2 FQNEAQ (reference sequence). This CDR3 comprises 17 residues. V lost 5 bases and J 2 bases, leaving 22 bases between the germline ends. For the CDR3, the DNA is TGTGCCAGCAGCCCCTACTTCGTTCAGGGAACTACCTACGAGCAGTACTTC. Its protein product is CASSPYFVQGTTYEQYF.

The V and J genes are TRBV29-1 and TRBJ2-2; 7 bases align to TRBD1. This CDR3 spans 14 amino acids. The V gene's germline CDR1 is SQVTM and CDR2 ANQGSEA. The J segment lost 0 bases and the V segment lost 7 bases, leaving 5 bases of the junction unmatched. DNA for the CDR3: TGCAGCGGATCCGGGACAGCGAACACCGGGGAGCTGTTTTTT. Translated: CSGSGTANTGELFF.

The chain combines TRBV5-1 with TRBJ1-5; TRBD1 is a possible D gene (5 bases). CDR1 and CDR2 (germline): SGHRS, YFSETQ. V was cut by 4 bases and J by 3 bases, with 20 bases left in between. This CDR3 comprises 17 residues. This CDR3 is CASSPGRDRDPNQPQHF. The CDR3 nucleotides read TGCGCCAGCAGCCCAGGCAGGGATCGGGATCCCAATCAGCCCCAGCATTTT. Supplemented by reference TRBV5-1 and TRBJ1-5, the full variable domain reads KAGVTQTPRYLIKTRGQQVTLSCSPISGHRSVSWYQQTPGQGLQFLFEYFSETQRNKGNFPGRFSGRQFSNSRSEMNVSTLELGDSALYLCASSPGRDRDPNQPQHFGDGTRLSIL.

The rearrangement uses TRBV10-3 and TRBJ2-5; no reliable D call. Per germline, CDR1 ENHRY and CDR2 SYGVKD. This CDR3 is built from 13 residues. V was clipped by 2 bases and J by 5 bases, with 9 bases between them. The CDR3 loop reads CAISEPGMETQYF. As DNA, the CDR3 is TGTGCCATCAGTGAGCCCGGTATGGAGACCCAGTACTTC.

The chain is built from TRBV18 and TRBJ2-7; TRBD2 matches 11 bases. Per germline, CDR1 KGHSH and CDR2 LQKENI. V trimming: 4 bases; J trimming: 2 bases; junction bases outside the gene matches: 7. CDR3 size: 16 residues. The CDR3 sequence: CASSQQGLAETYEQYF. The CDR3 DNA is TGTGCCAGCTCACAGCAGGGACTAGCGGAAACCTACGAGCAGTACTTC. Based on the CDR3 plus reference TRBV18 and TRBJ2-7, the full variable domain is NAGVMQNPRHLVRRRGQEARLRCSPMKGHSHVYWYRQLPEEGLKFMVYLQKENIIDESGMPKERFSAEFPKEGPSILRIQQVVRGDSAAYFCASSQQGLAETYEQYFGPGTRLTVT.

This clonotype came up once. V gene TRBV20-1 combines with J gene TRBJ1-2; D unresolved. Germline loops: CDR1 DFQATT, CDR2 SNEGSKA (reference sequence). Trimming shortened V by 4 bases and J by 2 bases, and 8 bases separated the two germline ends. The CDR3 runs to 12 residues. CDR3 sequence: CSAKPRNYGYTF. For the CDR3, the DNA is TGCAGTGCTAAGCCGCGGAACTATGGCTACACCTTC.

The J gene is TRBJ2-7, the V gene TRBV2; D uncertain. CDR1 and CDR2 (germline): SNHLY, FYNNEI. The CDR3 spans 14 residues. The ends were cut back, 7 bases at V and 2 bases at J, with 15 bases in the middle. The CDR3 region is CASTMGPRTYEQYF. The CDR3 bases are TGTGCCAGCACCATGGGTCCCCGAACCTACGAGCAGTACTTC.

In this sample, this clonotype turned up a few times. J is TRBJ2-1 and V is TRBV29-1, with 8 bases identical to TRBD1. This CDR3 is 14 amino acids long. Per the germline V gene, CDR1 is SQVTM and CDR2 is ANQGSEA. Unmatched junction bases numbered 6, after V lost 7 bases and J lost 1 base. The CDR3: CSAERQGSYNEQFF. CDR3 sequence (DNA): TGCAGCGCCGAGAGACAGGGGTCCTACAATGAGCAGTTCTTC.

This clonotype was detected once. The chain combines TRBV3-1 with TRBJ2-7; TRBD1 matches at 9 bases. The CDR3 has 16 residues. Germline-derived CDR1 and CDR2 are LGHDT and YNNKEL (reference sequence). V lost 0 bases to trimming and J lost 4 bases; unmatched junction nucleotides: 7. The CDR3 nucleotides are TGTGCCAGCAGCCAAGATACAGGACAGGGGCGATACGAGCAGTACTTC. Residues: CASSQDTGQGRYEQYF.

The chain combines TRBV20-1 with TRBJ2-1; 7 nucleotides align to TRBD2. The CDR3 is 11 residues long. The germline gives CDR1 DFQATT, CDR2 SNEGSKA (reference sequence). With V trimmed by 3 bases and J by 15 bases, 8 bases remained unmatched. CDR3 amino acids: CSASLSGILFF. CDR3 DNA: TGCAGTGCTAGTCTCAGCGGGATTTTGTTCTTC.

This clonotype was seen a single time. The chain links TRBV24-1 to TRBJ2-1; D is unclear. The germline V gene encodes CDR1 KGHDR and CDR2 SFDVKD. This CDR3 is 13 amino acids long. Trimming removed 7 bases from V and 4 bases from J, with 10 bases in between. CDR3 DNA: TGTGCCACCAGGGATGATGGGTACAATGAGCAGTTCTTC. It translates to CATRDDGYNEQFF.

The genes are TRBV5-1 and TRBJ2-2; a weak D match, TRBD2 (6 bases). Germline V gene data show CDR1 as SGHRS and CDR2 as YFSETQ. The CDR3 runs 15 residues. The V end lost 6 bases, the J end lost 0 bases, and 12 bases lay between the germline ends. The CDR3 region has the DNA TGCGCCAGCAACCCTGGGGACTCGAACACCGGGGAGCTGTTTTTT. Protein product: CASNPGDSNTGELFF.

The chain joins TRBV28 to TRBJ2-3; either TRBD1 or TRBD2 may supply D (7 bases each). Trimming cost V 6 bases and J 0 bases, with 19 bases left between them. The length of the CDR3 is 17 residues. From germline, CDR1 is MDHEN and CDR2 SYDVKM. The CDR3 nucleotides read TGTGCCAGCAGCCCAGGGGGAGGGATACAGAGCACAGATACGCAGTATTTT. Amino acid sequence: CASSPGGGIQSTDTQYF.

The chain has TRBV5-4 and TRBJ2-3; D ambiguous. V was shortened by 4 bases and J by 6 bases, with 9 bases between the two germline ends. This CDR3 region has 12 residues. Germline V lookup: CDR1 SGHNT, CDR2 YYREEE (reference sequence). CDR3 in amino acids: CASSRPGDTQYF. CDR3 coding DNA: TGTGCCAGCAGCCGTCCCGGGGATACGCAGTATTTT.

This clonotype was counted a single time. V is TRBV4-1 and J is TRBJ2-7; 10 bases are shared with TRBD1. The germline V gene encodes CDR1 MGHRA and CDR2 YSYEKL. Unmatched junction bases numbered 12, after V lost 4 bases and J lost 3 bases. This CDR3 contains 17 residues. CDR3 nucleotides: TGCGCCAGCAGCCTGACTCTCCGGGACAGGGGAGGCTACGAGCAGTACTTC. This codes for CASSLTLRDRGGYEQYF.

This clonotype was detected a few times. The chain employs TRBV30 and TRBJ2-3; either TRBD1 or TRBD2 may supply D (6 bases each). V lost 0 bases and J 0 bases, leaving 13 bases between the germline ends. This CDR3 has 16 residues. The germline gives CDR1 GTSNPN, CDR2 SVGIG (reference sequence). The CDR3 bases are TGTGCCTGGAGTGTAGGCCAGGGGACTAGCACAGATACGCAGTATTTT. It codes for CAWSVGQGTSTDTQYF.

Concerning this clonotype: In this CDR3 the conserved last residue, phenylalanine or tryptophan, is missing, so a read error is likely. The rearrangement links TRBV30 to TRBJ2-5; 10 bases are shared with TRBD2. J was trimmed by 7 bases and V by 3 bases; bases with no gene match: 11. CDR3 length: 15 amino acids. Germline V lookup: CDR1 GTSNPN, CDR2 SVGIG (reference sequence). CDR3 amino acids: CAWRSGTSVRGTQYL. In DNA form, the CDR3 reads TGTGCCTGGAGGTCCGGGACTAGCGTTCGCGGGACCCAGTACTTG.